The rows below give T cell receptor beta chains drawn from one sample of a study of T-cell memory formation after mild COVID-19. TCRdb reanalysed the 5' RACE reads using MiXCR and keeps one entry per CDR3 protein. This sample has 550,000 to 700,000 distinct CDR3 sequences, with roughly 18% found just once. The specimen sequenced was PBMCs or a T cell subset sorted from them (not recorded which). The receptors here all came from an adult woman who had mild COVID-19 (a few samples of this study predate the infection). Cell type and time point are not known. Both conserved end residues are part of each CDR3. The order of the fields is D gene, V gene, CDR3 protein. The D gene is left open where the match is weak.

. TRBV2 CASSERGRGSGYTF
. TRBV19 CASSMFSTPGPYNEQFF
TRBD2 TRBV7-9 CASSPRVSGSYNEQFF
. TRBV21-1 CASSPDRGRFHEQYF
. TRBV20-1 CSADQGRPFTEAFF
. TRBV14 CASSQFSGNTIYF
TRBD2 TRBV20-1 CSARGAGLISYNEQFF
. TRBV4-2 CASSQSGGDYGYTF
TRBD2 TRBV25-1 CASSGSGGVSYEQYF
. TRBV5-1 CASSFSVQETQYF
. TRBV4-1 CASSQEGSGKNIQYF
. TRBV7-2 CASSLGGYLSYEQYF
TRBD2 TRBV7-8 CASSLKGLAGGETQYF
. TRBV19 CASNGLGRTNTEAFF
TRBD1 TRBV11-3 CASSPWTGIGADTQYF
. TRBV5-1 CASAPGHGRTGEMFF
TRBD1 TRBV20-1 CSARDSTGPEQFF
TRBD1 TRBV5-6 CASSVGQTLEQYF
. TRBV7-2 CASSLGWEDGYTF
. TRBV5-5 CASRNSPGGSRYGYTF
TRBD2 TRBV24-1 CATSESGTSGRAETQYF
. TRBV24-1 CATSDPGEQYF
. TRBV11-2 CASSSEGFLGGNTIYF
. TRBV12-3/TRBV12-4 CASSPVPREEKLFF
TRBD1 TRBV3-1 CASSQGTGMNTEAFF
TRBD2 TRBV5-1 CASSPDGGGLAGYEQYF
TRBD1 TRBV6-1 CASSSSFSTGLYEQYF
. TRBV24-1 CATSGPGHMNTEAFF
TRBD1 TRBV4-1 CASSQTRGPQETQYF
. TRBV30 CAWSVPPIKGYGYTF
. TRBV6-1 CASSESKGGGNEQFF
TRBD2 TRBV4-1 CASSQDHLAVNTGELFF
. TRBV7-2 CASSLVGYRANTGELFF
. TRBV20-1 CSATRQTLRGYTF
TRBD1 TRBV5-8 CASSSGTVETYEQYF
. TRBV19 CASMSLQGGNQPQHF
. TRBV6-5 CASSYYGATEAFF
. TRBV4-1 CASSQGASSAYEQYF
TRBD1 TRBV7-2 CASSSDRLTSGYTF
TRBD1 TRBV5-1 CASSPQGGPQPQHF
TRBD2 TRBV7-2 CASSLPLGGGTDTQYF
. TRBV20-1 CSASSMVSALTDTQYF
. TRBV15 CATSTAKANTGELFF
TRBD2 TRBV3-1 CASSQNQRGSDTQYF
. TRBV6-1 CASGYQEVQSYGYTF
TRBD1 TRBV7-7 CASSARQGPDYEQYF
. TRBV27 CASSRGYQQSPEQYF
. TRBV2 CASSLTGGGDTQYF
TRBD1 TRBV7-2 CASSLDRGRGSPLHF
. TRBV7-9 CASSRQAAYEQYF
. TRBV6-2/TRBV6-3 CASSPWRVSTDTQYF
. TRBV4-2 CASSQGVGGDTQYF
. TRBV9 CASSVDPLRHYEQYF
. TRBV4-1 CASSQVGQETQYF
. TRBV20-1 CSAQRELSTGELFF
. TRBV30 CAWSPQGRRSYEQYF
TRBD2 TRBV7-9 CASSFSIAGVNTGELFF
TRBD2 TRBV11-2 CASNLLAGLANTGELFF
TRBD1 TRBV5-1 CASSPSPGQGIPSSGANVLTF